The 16 T cell receptor beta chains in this list originate from one sample, sequenced in a study of blood T cell repertoires in COVID-19. Profiling relied on immunoSEQ multiplex PCR, and the TCRdb table lists in-frame clones only, not all of them. Of under 60,000 clones listed, around nine tenths are singletons. Sequencing input: peripheral blood. The receptor set was obtained from a human donor in a cohort sampled during active COVID-19.

V gene TRBV6-5 combines with J gene TRBJ1-4; 7 bases match TRBD1. CDR1 and CDR2 from the germline V gene are MNHEY and SVGAGI. CDR3 length: 15 residues. Trimming at V came to 6 bases and at J to 3 bases, leaving 7 bases not matched to a gene. In nucleotides, the CDR3 is TGTGCCAGCAGCGCTAGGGGGCTGGCTAATGAAAAACTGTTTTTT. Amino acid sequence: CASSARGLANEKLFF.

The genes are TRBV29-1 and TRBJ2-7, with 12 positions matching TRBD2. From germline, CDR1 is SQVTM and CDR2 ANQGSEA. V shed 6 bases and J 3 bases; nucleotides not matched to a gene: 9. This CDR3 region has 15 residues. The CDR3 region is CSVVGGLAGLYEQYF. For the CDR3, the DNA is TGCAGCGTCGTTGGGGGACTAGCGGGTCTCTACGAGCAGTACTTC.

The gene calls are TRBV13 and TRBJ2-5; TRBD1 agrees at 9 bases. V shed 5 bases, J shed 1 base, and the junction held 17 bases outside the gene matches. This CDR3 has 19 amino acids. From germline, CDR1 is PRHDT and CDR2 FYEKMQ (reference sequence). The CDR3 bases are TGTGCCAGCAGCAGATCCCGGGACAGGGCAGCGTGGAGCCAAGAGACCCAGTACTTC. It specifies CASSRSRDRAAWSQETQYF. Drawing the rest from reference TRBV13 and TRBJ2-5, the complete variable domain is AAGVIQSPRHLIKEKRETATLKCYPIPRHDTVYWYQQGPGQDPQFLISFYEKMQSDKGSIPDRFSAQQFSDYHSELNMSSLELGDSALYFCASSRSRDRAAWSQETQYFGPGTRLLVL.

V is TRBV5-4 and J is TRBJ2-5; 15 nucleotides agree with TRBD2. The V segment lost 4 bases and the J segment 7 bases; nucleotides outside the gene matches: 8. The CDR3 is 16 amino acids. The germline V gene has CDR1 SGHNT and CDR2 YYREEE (reference sequence). In nucleotides, the CDR3 is TGTGCCAGCAGCCCGGGACTAGCGGGAGGCGAAGGGACCCAGTACTTC. Amino acids: CASSPGLAGGEGTQYF. The variable domain in full, with the rest retrieved from reference TRBV5-4 and TRBJ2-5, is ETGVTQSPTHLIKTRGQQVTLRCSSQSGHNTVSWYQQALGQGPQFIFQYYREEENGRGNFPPRFSGLQFPNYSSELNVNALELDDSALYLCASSPGLAGGEGTQYFGPGTRLLVL.

The rearrangement joins TRBV4-2 to TRBJ1-4, with TRBD1 matching over 7 bases. The CDR3 consists of 15 residues. Germline assignment: CDR1 LGHNA and CDR2 YNFKEQ. V lost 3 bases to trimming and J lost 8 bases; unmatched junction nucleotides: 9. CDR3: CASSQATGDEEKLFF. CDR3 nucleotide sequence: TGTGCCAGCAGCCAGGCAACAGGGGATGAGGAAAAACTGTTTTTT.

This rearrangement joins TRBV5-1 to TRBJ2-7; the D is unclear. The ends were cut back, 0 bases at V and 2 bases at J, with 6 bases in the middle. Germline lookup yields CDR1 SGHRS and CDR2 YFSETQ. The CDR3 totals 13 residues. CDR3 sequence: CASSLEPAYEQYF. CDR3 DNA sequence: TGCGCCAGCAGCTTGGAACCGGCCTACGAGCAGTACTTC.

The chain joins TRBV24-1 to TRBJ2-3, with D possibly matching TRBD2 (7 bases). V shed 4 bases and J shed 7 bases, with 23 bases lying between them. Per the germline V gene, CDR1 is KGHDR and CDR2 is SFDVKD. The CDR3 sequence is 17 residues long. In DNA, the CDR3 is TGTGCCACCAGTGACTCCCTCGAGGGGGGGAGGGCAAATACGCAGTATTTT. Its translation is CATSDSLEGGRANTQYF.

This chain connects TRBV7-9 to TRBJ1-1; 8 positions agree with TRBD1. CDR3 length: 14 amino acids. CDR1 is SEHNR and CDR2 is FQNEAQ in the germline V gene (reference sequence). V lost 7 bases to trimming and J lost 0 bases; unmatched junction nucleotides: 4. CDR3 residues: CASNWDRLNTEAFF. The CDR3 nucleotides read TGTGCCAGCAACTGGGACAGGTTGAACACTGAAGCTTTCTTT.

The sample holds one count of this clone. CDR3 nucleotide sequence: TGTGCCAGCAGTTTTCACCGGGACAGGGAGACTGAAGCTTTCTTT. Translating gives CASSFHRDRETEAFF. J is TRBJ1-1 and V is TRBV27; 9 bases are a match to TRBD1. Germline CDR1 is MNHEY and CDR2 is SMNVEV (reference sequence). The junction had 7 bases not matched to a gene; V was cut back by 3 bases and J by 5 bases. The CDR3 runs 15 residues.

This clone was observed a single time. The chain is built from TRBV5-1 and TRBJ2-5, with 8 bases identical to TRBD2. The CDR3 sequence is 16 residues long. From germline, CDR1 is SGHRS and CDR2 YFSETQ. The V gene end was trimmed by 0 bases and the J gene end by 1 base; junction bases not matched to a gene: 5. The CDR3 DNA sequence: TGCGCCAGCAGCTTGGGACTAAGCGGGAGCCAAGAGACCCAGTACTTC. It translates to CASSLGLSGSQETQYF.

The chain recombines TRBV3-1 (or the pseudogene TRBV3-2) with TRBJ2-3, with 10 bases that match TRBD2. V trimming: 2 bases; J trimming: 2 bases; junction bases outside the gene matches: 1. Germline V lookup: CDR1 LGHDT, CDR2 YNNKEL (reference sequence). The CDR3 has 15 residues. CDR3 DNA: TGTGCCAGCAGCCAACTAGCGGGAGTCACAGATACGCAGTATTTT. As protein: CASSQLAGVTDTQYF.

The V gene is TRBV10-3, the J gene TRBJ2-7, with D possibly being TRBD1 (5 bases). The germline V and J ends were trimmed by 6 bases and 4 bases, with 10 bases remaining between them. Per germline, CDR1 ENHRY and CDR2 SYGVKD. The CDR3 loop spans 12 amino acids. CDR3 protein: CAISPTDYEQYV. The CDR3 nucleotides read TGTGCCATCAGCCCGACAGATTACGAGCAGTACGTC.

The chain links TRBV4-2 to TRBJ2-1; a possible D gene is TRBD2 (5 bases). The CDR3 is made up of 12 amino acids. The germline V and J ends were trimmed by 6 bases and 6 bases, with 9 bases remaining between them. Germline lookup yields CDR1 LGHNA and CDR2 YNFKEQ. The CDR3 bases are TGTGCCAGCAGTCGACTATCCAATGAGCAGTTCTTC. This gives the protein CASSRLSNEQFF.

This clone was detected only once. V and J are TRBV6-6 and TRBJ2-3; a weak D match, TRBD2 (6 bases). Germline CDR1 and CDR2: MNHNY and SVGAGI (reference sequence). V shed 2 bases and J shed 0 bases, with 12 bases lying between them. This CDR3 is 16 amino acids long. The chain's CDR3 is CASSYREAPSTDTQYF. In DNA, the CDR3 is TGTGCCAGCAGTTACAGGGAGGCCCCTAGCACAGATACGCAGTATTTT.

V is TRBV19 and J is TRBJ2-2, with a possible D match to TRBD1 (6 bases). Trimming pared 6 bases from V and 7 bases from J, leaving 18 bases between. Germline assignment: CDR1 LNHDA and CDR2 SQIVND (reference sequence). CDR3 length: 15 amino acids. Written as DNA, the CDR3 is TGTGCCAGTAGGAGGGACACCCTCGCTGGCGGGGAGCTGTTTTTT. It yields the protein CASRRDTLAGGELFF.

The chain uses TRBV28 and TRBJ2-7; 8 bases agree with TRBD2. Germline V gene sequence: CDR1 MDHEN, CDR2 SYDVKM. With 6 bases clipped from V and 6 bases from J, the junction kept 7 bases outside the gene matches. There are 13 residues in the CDR3. CDR3 amino acids: CASRRGTSLEQYF. The CDR3 DNA reads TGTGCCAGCAGGAGGGGGACTAGTCTCGAGCAGTACTTC.